The next 5 T cell receptor beta chains were all read from a single sample in a study of cytomegalovirus exposure and HLA in healthy donors. The PCR contained 60 Vbeta and 13 Jbeta primers. The method was immunoSEQ multiplex PCR; TCRdb's version includes in-frame clones alone and lacks a portion of them. Of about 160,000 clones listed, 85% are singletons. The sequenced sample was PBMCs. The source of these receptors is a boy aged 2 to 10 in good health and CMV-seronegative.

The sample holds a few counts of this clone. This sequence joins TRBV5-1 and TRBJ1-1; 9 bases fit TRBD1. Germline values: CDR1 SGHRS, CDR2 YFSETQ. V gave up 5 bases and J gave up 4 bases; unmatched junction bases: 9. The CDR3 has 15 residues. As DNA, the CDR3 is TGCGCCAGCAGTCGTCCCGGGACAGGGTCCACTGAAGCTTTCTTT. As protein: CASSRPGTGSTEAFF.

This sequence joins TRBV6-1 and TRBJ2-7; D is perhaps TRBD1 (6 bases). The CDR3 sequence is 12 residues long. V lost 8 bases and J lost 2, with 10 bases in between. Germline CDR1 MNHNS, CDR2 SASEGT. The CDR3 sequence: CASGTGTYEQYV. Here the CDR3 DNA reads TGTGCCAGCGGTACAGGGACCTACGAGCAGTACGTC.

The chain employs TRBV28 and TRBJ1-5; no clear D. The CDR3 spans 17 residues. Germline CDR1 reads MDHEN; CDR2 reads SYDVKM. V was pared by 0 bases and J by 2 bases, with 14 bases between. DNA of the CDR3: TGTGCCAGCAGTTTATGGGCAGGTCTTGACGGCAATCAGCCCCAGCATTTT. Its protein is CASSLWAGLDGNQPQHF.

This rearrangement joins TRBV5-1 to TRBJ2-3; 9 nucleotides match TRBD2. Trimming removed 2 bases from V and 3 bases from J; junction bases left unmatched: 4. The germline gives CDR1 SGHRS, CDR2 YFSETQ. CDR3 length equals 15 residues. The CDR3 bases are TGCGCCAGCAGCTTTAGCGGGAGAGGGACAGATACGCAGTATTTT. It codes for CASSFSGRGTDTQYF.

CDR3 protein: CATSVSGGLAAGQETQYF. CDR3 DNA sequence: TGTGCCACCAGCGTTAGCGGGGGCCTCGCGGCCGGACAAGAGACCCAGTACTTC. The V and J genes are TRBV15 and TRBJ2-5; TRBD2 matches at 9 bases. Germline CDR1 and CDR2: LNHNV and YYDKDF (reference sequence). This CDR3 contains 18 residues. Germline trimming cut 5 bases from V and 2 bases from J; bases unmatched to any gene: 15.